What follows are 30 T cell receptor beta chains derived from one specimen sequenced in a study of CD8+CD57+ T cells in acquired aplastic anemia. Profiling of TCR beta VDJ combinations and CDR3 sequences used genomic DNA as template. TCRdb used MiXCR to reprocess the reads, holding one entry per CDR3 protein. Of 200,000 to 250,000 distinct CDR3 sequences listed, about half are singletons. Only patients with CD8+CD57+ cell expansion on flow cytometry were chosen for sequencing. Sequenced: sorted CD4+, CD8+, or CD8+CD57+ T cells (not recorded which) from PBMCs. Every receptor here comes from a human donor with aplastic anemia.

This clonotype was found a few times. V is TRBV7-3 and J is TRBJ1-2; tentative D call: TRBD1 (5 bases). Germline CDR1 and CDR2: SGHTA and FQGTGA. CDR3 length: 13 residues. V lost 5 bases and J lost 3, with 10 bases in between. CDR3 protein: CASSPQGDYGYTF. DNA for the CDR3: TGTGCCAGCAGCCCGCAGGGAGACTATGGCTACACCTTC.

This clonotype was counted many times. The rearrangement links TRBV7-8 to TRBJ1-1; possibly TRBD1 for D (5 bases). The CDR3 spans 13 residues. Looked up from germline, CDR1 is SGHVS and CDR2 is FQNEAQ. The V and J ends lost 4 bases and 1 base respectively, with 7 bases between them. The CDR3 here is CASSWGGNTEAFF. CDR3 coding DNA: TGTGCCAGCAGCTGGGGGGGGAACACTGAAGCTTTCTTT.

Concerning this clonotype itself: A much larger clone lies one base from this, so it may be a read error. Likely a read error: the CDR3 ends without its conserved phenylalanine or tryptophan. The chain combines TRBV12-3 or TRBV12-4 with TRBJ1-2; a possible D gene is TRBD1 (6 bases). The CDR3 loop spans 13 amino acids. V dropped 6 bases and J dropped 6 bases, with 14 bases sitting between them. The CDR3 spells CASRPQGSDGYTS. The CDR3 region has the DNA TGTGCCAGCAGACCCCAGGGGAGTGATGGCTACACCTCC.

As concerns this clonotype: This may come from a read error, since a much larger clone is one base off. The chain couples TRBV19 to TRBJ1-5; tentative D call: TRBD1 (6 bases). CDR3 length equals 16 residues. The V end lost 0 bases, the J end lost 0 bases, and 9 bases lay between the germline ends. The germline gives CDR1 LNHDA, CDR2 SQIVND (reference sequence). This CDR3 reads CASSIEPRGSNQPQHF. As DNA, the CDR3 is TGTGCCAGTAGTATAGAACCCAGGGGTAGCAATCAGCCCCAGCATTTT.

Concerning this clonotype itself: This clone may be a read error of a much larger clone one base away. This CDR3 reads CACSERRSNQPQHF. CDR3 sequence (DNA): TGTGCCTGCAGTGAAAGGAGAAGCAATCAGCCCCAGCATTTT. The chain joins TRBV2 to TRBJ1-5; D gene ambiguous. In germline, CDR1 is SNHLY, CDR2 FYNNEI. The CDR3 sequence is 14 residues long.

This clonotype has at least ten counts. The genes are TRBV25-1 and TRBJ1-4, with 7 bases aligning to TRBD1. The CDR3 length is 14 residues. The V and J ends lost 7 bases and 6 bases, in that order; junction bases with no gene match: 8. The germline V gene has CDR1 MGHDK and CDR2 SYGVNS. This CDR3 reads CASTGTVRDEKLFF. In DNA, the CDR3 is TGTGCCAGCACCGGGACAGTACGGGATGAAAAACTGTTTTTT.

This clonotype has a count of ten or more. The genes are TRBV14 and TRBJ2-2; no firm D call. Germline values: CDR1 SGHDN, CDR2 FVKESK. The V end was cut by 4 bases, the J end by 1 base, with 10 bases between. The CDR3 is 15 residues long. The CDR3 nucleotides are TGTGCCAGCAGCCCTCGTGCAGAGAACACCGGGGAGCTGTTTTTT. It translates to CASSPRAENTGELFF.

For this clonotype: A read error may produce the germline difference seen at one junction end. V and J are TRBV6-1 and TRBJ2-3, with 9 bases identical to TRBD1. Germline values: CDR1 MNHNS, CDR2 SASEGT. The CDR3 is made up of 14 amino acids. CDR3 nucleotide sequence: TGTGCCAGCAGTCAGGACAGGGGAGGAGGTACGCAGTACTTT. It encodes CASSQDRGGGTQYF.

This clonotype was seen ten or more times. The genes are TRBV20-1 and TRBJ2-3; 9 bases fit TRBD2. The CDR3 length is 14 residues. CDR1 DFQATT and CDR2 SNEGSKA come from the germline V gene (reference sequence). This chain's CDR3 is CSVKAGGPGDTQYF. CDR3 sequence (DNA): TGCAGCGTCAAGGCGGGGGGGCCCGGAGATACGCAGTATTTT.

This chain connects TRBV7-2 to TRBJ2-2; 7 bases are a match to TRBD2. Germline-derived CDR1 and CDR2 are SGHTA and FQGNSA. This CDR3 is 17 amino acids long. Unmatched junction bases numbered 5, after V lost 0 bases and J lost 1 base. The CDR3 region is CASSLARSGKNTGELFF. CDR3 DNA: TGTGCCAGCAGCTTAGCGCGGAGCGGGAAGAACACCGGGGAGCTGTTTTTT.

V usage is TRBV20-1 and J usage is TRBJ2-1; tentatively, D is TRBD1 (5 bases). Trimming cost V 0 bases and J 7 bases, with 22 bases left between them. The V gene's germline CDR1 is DFQATT and CDR2 SNEGSKA (reference sequence). The CDR3 runs 17 residues. The CDR3 protein is CSARDGAPRDTGNEQFF. The CDR3 region has the DNA TGCAGTGCTAGAGATGGGGCCCCCAGGGATACTGGGAATGAGCAGTTCTTC.

J is TRBJ1-4 and V is TRBV7-8; 7 bases are shared with TRBD1. This CDR3 is 16 amino acids long. Trimming removed 5 bases from V and 4 bases from J; junction bases left unmatched: 10. Germline V gene sequence: CDR1 SGHVS, CDR2 FQNEAQ. The DNA of the CDR3 is TGTGCCAGCAGCCTTGCACCGGGACAGTTTAATGAAAAACTGTTTTTT. It translates to CASSLAPGQFNEKLFF.

The chain carries TRBV7-2 and TRBJ2-2; no reliable D call. Trimming removed 5 bases at V and 7 bases at J, with 11 bases between. Germline CDR1 reads SGHTA; CDR2 reads FQGNSA. The CDR3 loop spans 13 amino acids. The CDR3 DNA is TGTGCCAGCAGCCTCCACAAGGACGGGGAGCTGTTTTTT. Its protein is CASSLHKDGELFF.

The CDR3 is CAIRGGDGNQPQHF. Written as DNA, the CDR3 is TGTGCCATCAGGGGCGGGGACGGCAATCAGCCCCAGCATTTT. The rearrangement joins TRBV10-3 to TRBJ1-5; tentatively, D is TRBD1 (5 bases). The CDR3 covers 14 residues. Germline CDR1 and CDR2: ENHRY and SYGVKD. Trimming removed 6 bases at V and 2 bases at J, with 11 bases between.

This chain joins TRBV5-1 and TRBJ2-7; possible D gene TRBD1, 6 bases. This CDR3 has 14 residues. Trimming cost V 3 bases and J 0 bases, with 10 bases left between them. From germline, CDR1 is SGHRS and CDR2 YFSETQ. The CDR3 DNA reads TGCGCCAGCAGCTCCGGACAGTACTCCTACGAGCAGTACTTC. It is translated as CASSSGQYSYEQYF.

This clonotype was counted only a few times. The V call is TRBV29-1, the J call TRBJ2-7, with 10 nucleotides matching TRBD1. Losses at the gene ends were 7 bases for V and 3 bases for J; bases not matched to a gene: 3. There are 12 residues in the CDR3. Germline V gene lookup returns CDR1 SQVTM and CDR2 ANQGSEA. CDR3 bases: TGCAGCGCAAGGACAGGGGGCTACGAGCAGTACTTC. Translating gives CSARTGGYEQYF.

This clonotype has only one observation. The chain joins TRBV2 to TRBJ2-4; D is unclear. The V end lost 6 bases, the J end lost 13 bases, and 28 bases lay between the germline ends. The V gene's germline CDR1 is SNHLY and CDR2 FYNNEI. CDR3 length equals 16 residues. The CDR3 spells CASSHLGQSQEKQQYF. DNA of the CDR3: TGTGCCAGCAGCCACCTCGGGCAGTCTCAGGAAAAGCAGCAGTACTTC.

The CDR3 protein is CASREEGTPRDGEAFF. The CDR3 nucleotides read TGCGCCAGCAGGGAGGAAGGGACACCCCGTGACGGTGAAGCTTTCTTT. The chain carries TRBV10-2 and TRBJ1-1; possibly TRBD1 for D (6 bases). Trimming shortened V by 6 bases and J by 7 bases, and 24 bases separated the two germline ends. CDR1 and CDR2 (germline): WSHSY, SAAADI. This CDR3 spans 16 amino acids.

This clonotype was detected only a few times. V gene TRBV19 combines with J gene TRBJ2-3; 14 nucleotides match TRBD2. Germline V lookup: CDR1 LNHDA, CDR2 SQIVND (reference sequence). With V trimmed by 11 bases and J by 5 bases, 12 bases remained unmatched. This CDR3 contains 16 residues. Here the CDR3 DNA reads TGTGCCCCCCCCCGCCGACTAGCGGGGGGGGAAGATACGCAGTATTTT. Protein sequence: CAPPRRLAGGEDTQYF.

This sequence joins TRBV29-1 and TRBJ2-7; 9 nucleotides line up with TRBD1. In germline, CDR1 is SQVTM, CDR2 ANQGSEA. V shed 5 bases, J shed 8 bases, and the junction held 7 bases outside the gene matches. This CDR3 has 12 residues. The DNA of the CDR3 is TGCAGCGTTTCTCGGGACAGGGTAAAGCAGTACTTC. It codes for CSVSRDRVKQYF.

The chain joins TRBV6-6 to TRBJ1-4; D perhaps matches TRBD1 (6 bases). With 5 bases removed from V and 4 bases from J, the gap between germline ends came to 14 bases. Germline V CDR1 and CDR2: MNHNY, SVGAGI (reference sequence). The CDR3 is 15 amino acids. The CDR3 here is CASSNLRDNNEKLFF. CDR3 DNA: TGTGCCAGCAGTAACCTCCGGGACAATAATGAAAAACTGTTTTTT.

This clonotype was detected ten times or more. The chain employs TRBV6-1 and TRBJ1-5; 9 bases are shared with TRBD1. The J segment lost 1 base and the V segment lost 5 bases, leaving 3 bases of the junction unmatched. CDR1 and CDR2 (germline): MNHNS, SASEGT. This CDR3 contains 15 residues. As DNA, the CDR3 is TGTGCCAGCAGTCTGACAGGGGGGAGCAATCAGCCCCAGCATTTT. It translates to CASSLTGGSNQPQHF.

Many counts were recorded for this clonotype. J is TRBJ2-3 and V is TRBV25-1, with D hard to call. V was cut by 4 bases and J by 3 bases, with 8 bases left in between. The CDR3 is 13 residues long. Germline V gene lookup returns CDR1 MGHDK and CDR2 SYGVNS. The chain's CDR3 is CASSVQITDTQYF. CDR3 nucleotides: TGTGCCAGCAGTGTTCAGATTACAGATACGCAGTATTTT. The variable domain in full, with the rest retrieved from reference TRBV25-1 and TRBJ2-3, is EADIYQTPRYLVIGTGKKITLECSQTMGHDKMYWYQQDPGMELHLIHYSYGVNSTEKGDLSSESTVSRIRTEHFPLTLESARPSHTSQYLCASSVQITDTQYFGPGTRLTVL.

A few counts support this clonotype. It may be a read error: a sequence one base away is much more abundant. The CDR3 does not end in the conserved phenylalanine or tryptophan, so this is likely a read error. V and J are TRBV10-3 and TRBJ1-1; possibly TRBD1 for D (6 bases). Trimming took off 10 bases at V and 2 bases at J, with 14 bases between the two ends. Germline V gene sequence: CDR1 ENHRY, CDR2 SYGVKD. There are 13 residues in the CDR3. The CDR3 DNA follows: TGTGCCAGTAATGGACAGCCAAACACTGAAGCTTTCCTT. Translating gives CASNGQPNTEAFL.

This clonotype was seen once. The chain links TRBV10-3 to TRBJ1-2; D is perhaps TRBD1 (5 bases). The length of the CDR3 is 14 residues. From germline, CDR1 is ENHRY and CDR2 SYGVKD. Trimming removed 2 bases at V and 7 bases at J, with 14 bases between. The CDR3 spells CAISEGGTRGGYTF. The CDR3 coding sequence is TGTGCCATCAGTGAGGGAGGGACGAGGGGTGGCTACACCTTC.

This clonotype was detected ten times or more. The chain carries TRBV20-1 and TRBJ1-3, with TRBD1 identical over 7 bases. CDR3 length: 13 amino acids. J was trimmed by 5 bases and V by 3 bases; bases with no gene match: 4. In germline, CDR1 is DFQATT, CDR2 SNEGSKA (reference sequence). The DNA of the CDR3 is TGCAGTGCTAGTGAACAGGGGAGAAACACCATATATTTT. Amino acids: CSASEQGRNTIYF.

This clonotype was observed many times. The chain joins TRBV20-1 to TRBJ2-3; D ambiguous. This CDR3 comprises 13 residues. V lost 4 bases and J 2 bases, leaving 10 bases between the germline ends. CDR1 DFQATT and CDR2 SNEGSKA come from the germline V gene (reference sequence). The CDR3 nucleotides are TGCAGTGCTACAGCCGTACCCACAGATACGCAGTATTTT. It translates to CSATAVPTDTQYF.

The V call is TRBV27, the J call TRBJ2-1; D possibly corresponds to TRBD2 (5 bases). V shed 7 bases and J shed 9 bases, with 16 bases lying between them. The CDR3 runs 13 residues. Germline lookup yields CDR1 MNHEY and CDR2 SMNVEV (reference sequence). The CDR3 DNA follows: TGTGCCAGCACCGCGGGCGAGAGGCGTGAGCAGTTCTTC. Residues: CASTAGERREQFF.

The chain combines TRBV2 with TRBJ2-7; D possibly corresponds to TRBD1 (5 bases). Trimming took 8 bases from V and 5 from J, leaving 19 bases between them. CDR3 length: 14 residues. CDR1 is SNHLY and CDR2 is FYNNEI in the germline V gene. This CDR3 reads CASPPGQGLNEQYF. The CDR3 DNA sequence: TGTGCCAGCCCTCCAGGCCAGGGTTTGAACGAGCAGTACTTC.

The chain carries TRBV10-3 and TRBJ2-1; D remains unclear. The ends were cut back, 3 bases at V and 12 bases at J, with 15 bases in the middle. Germline V gives CDR1 ENHRY, CDR2 SYGVKD. This CDR3 contains 13 residues. CDR3 protein: CAISDLGEVGQFF. In DNA, the CDR3 is TGTGCCATCAGTGACCTAGGAGAGGTTGGGCAGTTCTTC.